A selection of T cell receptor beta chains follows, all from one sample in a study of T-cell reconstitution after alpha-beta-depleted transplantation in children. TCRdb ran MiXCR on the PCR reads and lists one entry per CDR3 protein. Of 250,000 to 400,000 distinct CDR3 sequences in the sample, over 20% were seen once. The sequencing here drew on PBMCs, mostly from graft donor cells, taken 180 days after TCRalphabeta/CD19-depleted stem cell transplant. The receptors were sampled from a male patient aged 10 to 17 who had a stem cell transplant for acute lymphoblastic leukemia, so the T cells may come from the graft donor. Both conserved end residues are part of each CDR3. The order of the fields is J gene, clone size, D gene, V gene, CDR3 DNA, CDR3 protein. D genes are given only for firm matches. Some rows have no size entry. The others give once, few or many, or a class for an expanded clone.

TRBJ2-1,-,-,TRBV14,TGTGCCAGCAGCCGATCTAGCGTTGCCTACTACAATGAGCAGTTCTTC,CASSRSSVAYYNEQFF
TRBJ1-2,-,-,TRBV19,TGTGCCAGTAGTTCACGCGATGGCTACACCTTC,CASSSRDGYTF
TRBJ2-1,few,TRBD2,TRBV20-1,TGCAGCCCCTTAGTCCCTTGGACTAGCGGGAGGGCCTACAATGAGCAGTTCTTC,CSPLVPWTSGRAYNEQFF
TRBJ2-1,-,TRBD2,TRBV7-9,TGTGCCAGCAGCTTAGCGACGGGAGGGCCCCATGAGCAGTTCTTC,CASSLATGGPHEQFF
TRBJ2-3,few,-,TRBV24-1,TGTGCCACCAGTGATTTTTACGGACAGAGAACAGATACGCAGTATTTT,CATSDFYGQRTDTQYF
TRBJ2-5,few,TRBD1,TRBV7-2,TGTGCCAGCAGCTTCTTCTACGGGACAGGGGGAATTCAGACCCAGTACTTC,CASSFFYGTGGIQTQYF
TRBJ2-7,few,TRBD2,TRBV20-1,TGCAGTGCTAGAGATAGCGGGCGGGACTTGACCTACGAGCAGTACTTC,CSARDSGRDLTYEQYF
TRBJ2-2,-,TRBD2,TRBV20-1,TGCAGTGCTAGTGTTACTAGCGGGAAGCTGAGAGCCGGGGAGCTGTTTTTT,CSASVTSGKLRAGELFF
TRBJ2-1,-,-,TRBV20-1,TGCAGTGCTAGAGCGGGCCCCCCCCGGTTCTTC,CSARAGPPRFF
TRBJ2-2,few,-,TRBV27,TGTGCCAGCCTCCTAGGGGGGAGTCCTCCCGGGGAGCTGTTTTTT,CASLLGGSPPGELFF
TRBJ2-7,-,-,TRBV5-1,TGCGCCAGCAGCTTGACAGGGCCCACCTACGAGCAGTACTTC,CASSLTGPTYEQYF
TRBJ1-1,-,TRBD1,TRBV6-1,TGTGCCTCGGCTCGACAGGGGGCGAACACTGAAGCTTTCTTT,CASARQGANTEAFF
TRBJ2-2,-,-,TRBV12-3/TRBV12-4,TGTGCCAGCAGTTCCCGGGGGGCGCAGACCGGGGAGCTGTTTTTT,CASSSRGAQTGELFF
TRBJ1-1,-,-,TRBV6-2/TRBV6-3,TGTGCCAGCAGTTACTCGGTCCGGGCCCCGAACACTGAAGCTTTCTTT,CASSYSVRAPNTEAFF
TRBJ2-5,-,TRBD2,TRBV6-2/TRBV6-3,TGTGCCAGCAGGCGCGGGGGACTAGCTGTTTTCCAAGAGACCCAGTACTTC,CASRRGGLAVFQETQYF
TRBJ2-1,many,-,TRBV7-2,TGTGCCAGCAGCTCCCAAGCGGTCTCCTACAATGAGCAGTTCTTC,CASSSQAVSYNEQFF
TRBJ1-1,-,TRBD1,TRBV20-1,TGCAGTGCTCGACAGGGAGGGAGCACTGAAGCTTTCTTT,CSARQGGSTEAFF
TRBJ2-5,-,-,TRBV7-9,TGTGCCAGCAGCCCCGGGGGTCTAGCGCAAACGTTC,CASSPGGLAQTF
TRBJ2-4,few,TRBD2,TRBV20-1,TGCAGTGCTAGAGATTCAAGCGGGAGGGTGGCCAAAAACATTCAGTACTTC,CSARDSSGRVAKNIQYF
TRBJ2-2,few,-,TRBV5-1,TGCGCCAGCAGCTTGAAGGCCGGGGAGCTGTTTTTT,CASSLKAGELFF
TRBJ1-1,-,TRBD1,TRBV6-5,TGTGCCAGCAGTTTCCACAGGGGAAACACTGAAGCTTTCTTT,CASSFHRGNTEAFF
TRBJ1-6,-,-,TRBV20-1,TGCAGTGCCCCGGACGGATTAATTCTGGCCCTCCACTTT,CSAPDGLILALHF
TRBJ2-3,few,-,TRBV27,TGTGCCAGCAGTTTCCGGGCCCCCCGGGGCACAGATACGCAGTATTTT,CASSFRAPRGTDTQYF
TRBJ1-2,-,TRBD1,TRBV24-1,TGTGCCACCAGTGACCTCCCGCGGACAGGAGGTTATGGCTACACCTTC,CATSDLPRTGGYGYTF
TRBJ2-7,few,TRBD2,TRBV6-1,TGTGCCAGCAGCCCCCTAGCGGGTCGCTCCTACGAGCAGTACTTC,CASSPLAGRSYEQYF
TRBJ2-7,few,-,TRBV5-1,TGCGCCAGCAGCTTCGCCCGGTTCCACGAGCAGTACTTC,CASSFARFHEQYF
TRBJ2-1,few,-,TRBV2,TGTGCCAGCAGAAGGCAGGGGTACAATGAGCAGTTCTTC,CASRRQGYNEQFF
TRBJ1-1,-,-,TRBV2,TGTGCCAGCAGTGAAGTGGAGGGGTATGTGACTGAAGCTTTCTTT,CASSEVEGYVTEAFF
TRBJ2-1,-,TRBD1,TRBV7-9,TGTGCCAGCAGCTTAGAAATTTTGGACAGGGTCGGAGATGAGCAGTTCTTC,CASSLEILDRVGDEQFF
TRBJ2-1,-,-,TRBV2,TGTGCCAGCACCCAATGGGGAGGTAGCTCCTACAATGAGCAGTTCTTC,CASTQWGGSSYNEQFF
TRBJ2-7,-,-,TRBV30,TGTGCCTGGGAGGACGTTGCCTGCGAGCAGTACTTC,CAWEDVACEQYF
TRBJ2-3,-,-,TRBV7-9,TGTGCCAGCAGCGGGGGCATTCCAGATACGCAGTATTTT,CASSGGIPDTQYF
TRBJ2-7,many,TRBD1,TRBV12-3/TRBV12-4,TGTGCCAGCAGAGCCCGGGACAGGGTGGACGAGCAGTACTTC,CASRARDRVDEQYF
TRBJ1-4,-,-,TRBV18,TGTGCCAGCTCTCAACAGGGTTCACCTAATGAAAAACTGTTTTTT,CASSQQGSPNEKLFF
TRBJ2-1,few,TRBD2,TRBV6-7,TGTGCCAGCAGTTACTCGAGGGGACTAGCGGGAGAACAATACAATGAGCAGTTCTTC,CASSYSRGLAGEQYNEQFF
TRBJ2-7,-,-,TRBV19,TGTGCCAGTAGCACCGGGGTAGCGGACGAGCAGTACTTC,CASSTGVADEQYF
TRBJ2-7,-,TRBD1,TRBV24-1,TGTGCCACCAGTGACTCAGGGACAGTAAGGCCCTACGAGCAGTACTTC,CATSDSGTVRPYEQYF
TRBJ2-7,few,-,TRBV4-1,TGCGCCAGCAGCCAGCCGGGAGCGTACGAGCAGTACTTC,CASSQPGAYEQYF
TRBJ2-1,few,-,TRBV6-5,TGTGCCAGCAGTCCTGAGCTATTTGAGCAGTTCTTC,CASSPELFEQFF
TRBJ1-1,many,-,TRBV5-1,TGCGCCAGCAGCTTGCCGGGAGGCGCTGAAGCTTTCTTT,CASSLPGGAEAFF
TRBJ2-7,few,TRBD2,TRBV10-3,TGTGCCATCAGTGAAGGGGGCCCCGGACTAGCGGGAGGAACCTACGAGCAGTACTTC,CAISEGGPGLAGGTYEQYF